This TCR beta chain was recorded in a study of shared clonotypes between healthy human individuals. CDR1 is SNHLY, CDR2 FYNNEI, per germline. V gave up 3 bases and J gave up 2 bases, with 10 bases separating them. The CDR3 sequence is 15 residues long. Data came from immunoSEQ multiplex PCR; TCRdb stores just in-frame clones and leaves some out. The sample has 1.5 million to 1.9 million clones, 98% seen once. V is TRBV2 and J is TRBJ2-2; tentatively, D is TRBD2 (5 bases). The receptor's source is a man aged 25-45 years in good health. The sequenced sample was naive CD4+ T cells sorted from blood. Subset of the sample: CD45RA+ positively selected. For the CDR3, the DNA is TGTGCCAGCAGTGATCCCAGCGGAAACACCGGGGAGCTGTTTTTT. Translated: CASSDPSGNTGELFF.